These 27 T cell receptor beta chains originate from one sample sequenced in a study of CD8 T cells in Susac syndrome. An amount of RNA that ranged from roughly 0.5 to 1 ug was reverse transcribed with random hexamers. Each CDR3 protein is one row after TCRdb ran MiXCR on the immunoSEQ multiplex PCR reads. The sample contains about 160,000 distinct CDR3 sequences, roughly 94% of which appear only once. Sequenced input: CD4+ T cells from PBMCs. The origin of the receptors is a human donor in good health.

The gene calls are TRBV12-3 or TRBV12-4 and TRBJ2-1; D unresolved. The V end was cut by 3 bases, the J end by 2 bases, with 11 bases between. The CDR3 has 15 amino acids. CDR3 loop: CASSFRTEAYNEQFF. The CDR3 nucleotides read TGTGCCAGCAGTTTCCGGACGGAAGCCTACAATGAGCAGTTCTTC.

The chain has TRBV28 and TRBJ2-5; 12 bases match TRBD2. The germline V gene encodes CDR1 MDHEN and CDR2 SYDVKM. The CDR3 is 18 amino acids. The V gene end was trimmed by 1 base and the J gene end by 2 bases; junction bases not matched to a gene: 8. The DNA of the CDR3 is TGTGCCAGCAGTTTATCGCTAGCGGGAGGGTTCTATCAAGAGACCCAGTACTTC. Amino acids: CASSLSLAGGFYQETQYF. The whole variable domain, remainder taken from reference TRBV28 and TRBJ2-5, is DVKVTQSSRYLVKRTGEKVFLECVQDMDHENMFWYRQDPGLGLRLIYFSYDVKMKEKGDIPEGYSVSREKKERFSLILESASTNQTSMYLCASSLSLAGGFYQETQYFGPGTRLLVL.

The chain has TRBV20-1 and TRBJ2-7; a possible D gene is TRBD1 (6 bases). Trimming took 4 bases from V and 5 from J, leaving 21 bases between them. Germline V lookup: CDR1 DFQATT, CDR2 SNEGSKA (reference sequence). This CDR3 is 15 amino acids long. CDR3 region: CSATTPGASGDEQYF. In DNA, the CDR3 is TGCAGTGCTACTACCCCAGGGGCCTCGGGCGACGAGCAGTACTTC.

This clonotype came up once. The genes are TRBV7-2 and TRBJ1-2, with TRBD1 matching over 8 bases. Trimming removed 8 bases from V and 5 bases from J; junction bases left unmatched: 10. Germline V gene lookup returns CDR1 SGHTA and CDR2 FQGNSA. The CDR3 length is 14 residues. The CDR3 nucleotides are TGTGCCAGCGGGACAGGCGGCAGATTGTATGGCTACACCTTC. This sequence encodes CASGTGGRLYGYTF. Drawing the rest from reference TRBV7-2 and TRBJ1-2, the complete variable domain is GAGVSQSPSNKVTEKGKDVELRCDPISGHTALYWYRQSLGQGLEFLIYFQGNSAPDKSGLPSDRFSAERTGGSVSTLTIQRTQQEDSAVYLCASGTGGRLYGYTFGSGTRLTVV.

The rearrangement joins TRBV5-4 to TRBJ2-3; D not certain. With 0 bases removed from V and 6 bases from J, the gap between germline ends came to 11 bases. Germline V CDR1 and CDR2: SGHNT, YYREEE (reference sequence). CDR3 length: 14 amino acids. CDR3 residues: CASSLGTVADTQYF. As DNA, the CDR3 is TGTGCCAGCAGCTTGGGGACGGTTGCCGATACGCAGTATTTT.

The gene calls are TRBV6-2 or TRBV6-3 and TRBJ1-1; no clear D. From germline, CDR1 is MNHEY and CDR2 SVGEGT. This CDR3 comprises 15 residues. Trimming cost V 0 bases and J 7 bases, with 15 bases left between them. The DNA for the CDR3 is TGTGCCAGCAGTTACTCGCCGGGGAGTACCCGTGAAGCTTTCTTT. Translation: CASSYSPGSTREAFF.

The chain is built from TRBV5-1 and TRBJ2-1; TRBD2 might be the D (6 bases). Per the germline V gene, CDR1 is SGHRS and CDR2 is YFSETQ. Trimming left V 0 bases short and J 3 bases short, with 10 bases between. The CDR3 covers 15 residues. The CDR3 DNA follows: TGCGCCAGCAGCTTGGAACTAGCAGACTACAATGAGCAGTTCTTC. Protein: CASSLELADYNEQFF.

The V and J genes are TRBV12-3 or TRBV12-4 and TRBJ1-2; D unclear. V was cut by 5 bases and J by 2 bases, with 9 bases left in between. This CDR3 spans 13 amino acids. The CDR3 loop reads CASSTRRNYGYTF. CDR3 coding DNA: TGTGCCAGCAGTACCAGGAGGAACTATGGCTACACCTTC.

The chain carries TRBV30 and TRBJ2-5, with D possibly matching TRBD1 (5 bases). The CDR3 covers 14 residues. CDR1 and CDR2 (germline): GTSNPN, SVGIG (reference sequence). V gave up 3 bases and J gave up 4 bases, with 15 bases separating them. CDR3 protein: CAWSTGALGETQYF. DNA for the CDR3: TGTGCCTGGAGCACTGGGGCCCTGGGAGAGACCCAGTACTTC.

The rearrangement uses TRBV7-9 and TRBJ2-1; maybe TRBD2 (5 bases). The CDR3 covers 15 residues. V was trimmed by 2 bases and J by 0 bases, leaving 8 bases between them. The V gene's germline CDR1 is SEHNR and CDR2 FQNEAQ (reference sequence). For the CDR3, the DNA is TGTGCCAGCAGCTTAAGGGCGGGCTCCTACAATGAGCAGTTCTTC. As protein: CASSLRAGSYNEQFF.

This chain connects TRBV2 to TRBJ1-5; TRBD1 is a possible D gene (5 bases). There are 15 residues in the CDR3. Germline V CDR1 and CDR2: SNHLY, FYNNEI. V dropped 3 bases and J dropped 3 bases, with 12 bases sitting between them. The DNA for the CDR3 is TGTGCCAGCAGTGACCTGGGCAGGGTCAATCAGCCCCAGCATTTT. Translation gives CASSDLGRVNQPQHF.

The chain recombines TRBV3-1 with TRBJ2-5; no firm D call. Trimming cost V 0 bases and J 5 bases, with 10 bases left between them. This CDR3 is 14 amino acids long. Germline V gene sequence: CDR1 LGHDT, CDR2 YNNKEL (reference sequence). DNA of the CDR3: TGTGCCAGCAGCCAAGAAGGACGACGGGAGACCCAGTACTTC. It yields the protein CASSQEGRRETQYF.

The rearrangement uses TRBV7-8 and TRBJ2-7, with no clear D. The CDR3 totals 15 residues. V was trimmed by 5 bases and J by 2 bases, leaving 16 bases between them. Germline CDR1 SGHVS, CDR2 FQNEAQ. The chain's CDR3 is CASSPSWAQAYEQYF. The CDR3 DNA follows: TGTGCCAGCAGCCCGTCCTGGGCGCAGGCCTACGAGCAGTACTTC.

The V call is TRBV30, the J call TRBJ2-7, with no clear D. This CDR3 spans 11 amino acids. In germline, CDR1 is GTSNPN, CDR2 SVGIG (reference sequence). Trimming took off 2 bases at V and 10 bases at J, with 12 bases between the two ends. The CDR3 DNA reads as TGTGCCTGGAGTTTATCGGCCCTCCAGTACTTC. Translated, it gives CAWSLSALQYF.

V gene TRBV30 combines with J gene TRBJ1-1; perhaps TRBD1 as D (6 bases). The germline CDR1 and CDR2 sequences are GTSNPN and SVGIG (reference sequence). V lost 5 bases to trimming and J lost 4 bases, with 14 bases between them. CDR3 length: 13 amino acids. Here the CDR3 DNA reads TGTGCCTGGCAACAGGGTTGGAGCACTGAAGCTTTCTTT. Amino acids: CAWQQGWSTEAFF.

This chain joins TRBV20-1 and TRBJ2-3; D possibly corresponds to TRBD2 (6 bases). Germline V gene sequence: CDR1 DFQATT, CDR2 SNEGSKA (reference sequence). The CDR3 is made up of 13 amino acids. V lost 3 bases and J 6 bases, leaving 13 bases between the germline ends. The CDR3 here is CSASKAGRDTQYF. Written as DNA, the CDR3 is TGCAGTGCTAGTAAAGCGGGCAGGGATACGCAGTATTTT.

This chain links TRBV20-1 with TRBJ2-1, with TRBD2 matching 16 bases. V was pared by 2 bases and J by 7 bases, with 8 bases of the junction left unmatched. The CDR3 covers 17 residues. The V gene's germline CDR1 is DFQATT and CDR2 SNEGSKA (reference sequence). CDR3 region: CSARSGTSGGERNEQFF. The CDR3 DNA reads as TGCAGTGCTAGAAGCGGGACTAGCGGGGGGGAGAGAAATGAGCAGTTCTTC.

The chain links TRBV27 to TRBJ2-5; D may be TRBD1 or TRBD2 (5 bases each). The CDR3 consists of 13 residues. The germline V gene has CDR1 MNHEY and CDR2 SMNVEV (reference sequence). Trimming stripped 7 bases from V and 1 base from J, with 10 bases between. In DNA form, the CDR3 reads TGTGCCAGCAAGGGACGTTTCCAAGAGACCCAGTACTTC. It is translated as CASKGRFQETQYF.

V gene TRBV18 combines with J gene TRBJ1-1; D unresolved. The CDR3 sequence is 11 residues long. Looked up from germline, CDR1 is KGHSH and CDR2 is LQKENI. V shed 1 base and J shed 10 bases, with 7 bases lying between them. The CDR3, as DNA: TGTGCCAGCTCACCACGCGAAGGAGCTTTCTTT. Translated: CASSPREGAFF.

The rearrangement joins TRBV6-2 or TRBV6-3 to TRBJ1-1, with D perhaps TRBD1 (5 bases). CDR3 length: 15 residues. V dropped 6 bases and J dropped 1 base, with 15 bases sitting between them. CDR1 and CDR2 from the germline V gene are MNHEY and SVGEGT. The CDR3 here is CASSSQITGNTEAFF. For the CDR3, the DNA is TGTGCCAGCAGCTCCCAGATAACAGGGAACACTGAAGCTTTCTTT.

The chain joins TRBV2 to TRBJ1-3; D not certain. Trimming removed 1 base at V and 3 bases at J, with 7 bases between. This CDR3 region has 14 residues. In germline, CDR1 is SNHLY, CDR2 FYNNEI. DNA of the CDR3: TGTGCCAGCAGTGAAGGGCACAGTGGAAACACCATATATTTT. Protein: CASSEGHSGNTIYF.

The chain recombines TRBV20-1 with TRBJ1-1; possibly TRBD1 for D (6 bases). CDR1 and CDR2 from the germline V gene are DFQATT and SNEGSKA (reference sequence). V dropped 2 bases and J dropped 3 bases, with 13 bases sitting between them. This CDR3 is 14 amino acids long. CDR3 nucleotides: TGCAGTGCTAGAACAGGGACTGGGGACACTGAAGCTTTCTTT. It encodes CSARTGTGDTEAFF.

The chain combines TRBV14 with TRBJ2-7; 7 positions match TRBD2. From germline, CDR1 is SGHDN and CDR2 FVKESK. The CDR3 is made up of 16 amino acids. V trimming: 0 bases; J trimming: 0 bases; junction bases outside the gene matches: 5. The chain's CDR3 is CASSQDPGRSSYEQYF. The CDR3, as DNA: TGTGCCAGCAGCCAAGATCCCGGGAGGTCCTCCTACGAGCAGTACTTC.

V usage is TRBV5-6 and J usage is TRBJ2-7; D tentatively fits TRBD1 or TRBD2 (5 bases each). This CDR3 region has 15 residues. Germline loops: CDR1 SGHDT, CDR2 YYEEEE. Trimming stripped 2 bases from V and 2 bases from J, with 14 bases between. The CDR3 reads CASSFTLRGAYEQYF. The CDR3 bases are TGTGCCAGCAGCTTTACTTTAAGGGGAGCCTACGAGCAGTACTTC.

The chain joins TRBV6-2 or TRBV6-3 to TRBJ2-3, with D perhaps TRBD2 (6 bases). The CDR3 sequence is 16 residues long. Between the trimmed V and J ends, which lost 5 bases and 3 bases, there was a span of 18 bases. The germline CDR1 and CDR2 sequences are MNHEY and SVGEGT. The CDR3, as DNA: TGTGCCAGCAGTGACAGACTAGGAGGCGGGACAGATACGCAGTATTTT. Translating gives CASSDRLGGGTDTQYF.

The chain is built from TRBV6-6 and TRBJ2-7; 7 bases fit TRBD2. Germline V CDR1 and CDR2: MNHNY, SVGAGI (reference sequence). With 6 bases clipped from V and 3 bases from J, the junction kept 11 bases outside the gene matches. The CDR3 has 15 amino acids. CDR3 DNA: TGTGCCAGCAGACCCTCTAGCGGAAGGGGCTACGAGCAGTACTTC. This translates into CASRPSSGRGYEQYF.

The chain couples TRBV12-3 or TRBV12-4 to TRBJ2-7, with TRBD1 matching over 9 bases. The V gene end was trimmed by 5 bases and the J gene end by 4 bases; junction bases not matched to a gene: 6. CDR3 size: 14 residues. CDR3 DNA sequence: TGTGCCAGCAGTAACAGGGGGCGAGGTTACGAGCAGTACTTC. Residues: CASSNRGRGYEQYF.